This T cell receptor beta chain was identified during a study of blood T cell repertoires in COVID-19. Background on the study: Specimens from acute and convalescent COVID-19 originated in the United States, Italy and Spain. Nucleic acid was either cDNA or gDNA, and it came from T cells, B-cell-depleted T cells, or PBMCs.

V lost 5 bases, J lost 8 bases, and 21 bases lay in between. This CDR3 is 15 amino acids long. Germline lookup yields CDR1 PRHDT and CDR2 FYEKMQ (reference sequence). In the original workflow: Estimation of nucleated cell counts relied on the amplification of reference gene primers. Profiling relied on immunoSEQ multiplex PCR, and the TCRdb table lists in-frame clones only, not all of them. V and J calls and clone size are given by that table; D and trimming were obtained from the DNA. The sample has 110,000 or so clones; roughly four fifths are singletons. The TCR was taken from a human donor in a cohort sampled during active COVID-19. The chain links TRBV13 to TRBJ1-2, with D uncertain. The sample comprised peripheral blood. CDR3 nucleotides: TGTGCCAGCAGCCAGAATCTTCCGGACGCGGGCGGCTACACCTTC. Translation gives CASSQNLPDAGGYTF.